These T cell receptor beta chains were read from a single sample in a study of blood T cell repertoires in COVID-19. Only in-frame clones appear in the TCRdb table, and some are missing; sequencing was by immunoSEQ multiplex PCR. The sample has 250,000 to 350,000 clones, approximately 86% seen once. The source material was PBMCs or T cells enriched from blood (not recorded which). The source of these receptors is a woman aged 18-29 years who had recovered from COVID-19. Each CDR3 is given with its conserved first and last residue. Fields, in order: clone size, J gene, CDR3 length, D gene, V gene, CDR3 DNA, CDR3 protein. The D gene is left open where the match is weak. Clone size appears in some rows only: once, few, many, or a class for an expanded clone.

. TRBJ1-4 14 TRBD1 TRBV28 TGTGCCAGCAGTTTGGGACAGAACAATGAAAAACTGTTTTTT CASSLGQNNEKLFF
. TRBJ2-7 16 TRBD2 TRBV13 TGTGCCAGCAGCCCCCCGTCTGGAGCGGGAACCTACGAGCAGTACTTC CASSPPSGAGTYEQYF
. TRBJ2-1 15 TRBD2 TRBV29-1 TGCAGCGTCGGGACTAGCGCCCCCTCCTACAATGAGCAGTTCTTC CSVGTSAPSYNEQFF
. TRBJ1-2 13 . TRBV27 TGTGCCAGCAGCCTTACATCTAACTATGGCTACACCTTC CASSLTSNYGYTF
. TRBJ2-3 14 . TRBV7-9 TGTGCCAGCAGCCGGGAGAGAAGTGGAGATACGCAGTATTTT CASSRERSGDTQYF
. TRBJ2-3 15 TRBD1 TRBV10-3 TGTGCCATCAGGCGGACAGGCCTAAGCACAGATACGCAGTATTTT CAIRRTGLSTDTQYF
. TRBJ2-7 15 TRBD2 TRBV5-1 TGCGCCAGCAGCGTACTAGCGGGGGGCCGCTACGAGCAGTACTTC CASSVLAGGRYEQYF
. TRBJ1-4 16 . TRBV7-9 TGTGCCAGCAGCTTAGTTCTCACGGCGGCCTATGAAAAACTGTTTTTT CASSLVLTAAYEKLFF
. TRBJ2-7 15 TRBD2 TRBV18 TGTGCCAGCTCACCACCGCTAGCGGGCTCCTACGAGCAGTACTTC CASSPPLAGSYEQYF
. TRBJ1-2 13 . TRBV2 TGTGCCAGCCGGGAACAGGGAGACTATGGCTACACCTTC CASREQGDYGYTF
. TRBJ1-1 12 . TRBV7-3 TGTGCCAGCAGCTTAGGGGCAGGGAAGGCTTTCTTT CASSLGAGKAFF
. TRBJ2-1 15 TRBD2 TRBV11-2 TGTGCCAGCAGCGCGAATAGCGGGAGGGTAAATGAGCAGTTCTTC CASSANSGRVNEQFF
. TRBJ2-1 14 . TRBV7-2 TGTGCCAGCAGCGATCGGGGGACCCGCAATGAGCAGTTCTTC CASSDRGTRNEQFF
. TRBJ2-5 13 . TRBV6-5 TGTGCCAGCAGTTACCTTGGGGGGGAGACCCAGTACTTC CASSYLGGETQYF
. TRBJ1-3 16 TRBD1 TRBV7-3 TGTGCCAGCAGCCTCCACACAGGGGGCCGTGGAAACACCATATATTTT CASSLHTGGRGNTIYF
. TRBJ1-1 14 TRBD1 TRBV27 TGTGCCAGCAGTCAAGGGACAGGTAACACTGAAGCTTTCTTT CASSQGTGNTEAFF
. TRBJ2-7 14 TRBD1 TRBV5-4 TGTGCCAGCAGCCCGGGACAGTATGTCTACGAGCAGTACTTC CASSPGQYVYEQYF
. TRBJ1-1 15 . TRBV7-9 TGTGCCAGCAGCTTAGGGTTGCGTACCAACACTGAAGCTTTCTTT CASSLGLRTNTEAFF
. TRBJ1-5 15 . TRBV6-5 TGTGCCAGTAGAAACGGGGACAAGCCCAATCAGCCCCAGCATTTT CASRNGDKPNQPQHF
. TRBJ1-3 16 . TRBV5-4 TGTGCCAGCAGCGAGGGCGGGCCGTACTCTGGAAACACCATATATTTT CASSEGGPYSGNTIYF
. TRBJ1-2 13 . TRBV12-3/TRBV12-4 TGTGCCAGCAGCCTGACATCGCCTCCTGGCTACACCTTC CASSLTSPPGYTF
. TRBJ1-5 15 . TRBV28 TGTGCCAGCAGTTTCCAGGTAAATAGCAATCAGCCCCAGCATTTT CASSFQVNSNQPQHF
. TRBJ2-3 17 . TRBV4-1 TGCGCCAGCAGCCAAGGCCTATCGGGGTTAAGCACAGATACGCAGTATTTT CASSQGLSGLSTDTQYF
few TRBJ1-4 14 TRBD1 TRBV29-1 TGCAGCGTGTTACAGGGGGCGACTAATGAAAAACTGTTTTTT CSVLQGATNEKLFF
. TRBJ2-1 13 . TRBV18 TGTGCCAGCTCACCACGGCGGCTCGATGAGCAGTTCTTC CASSPRRLDEQFF
. TRBJ2-2 18 . TRBV18 TGTGCCAGCTCACCTGTTGGCTCACCGAAGACGAACACCGGGGAGCTGTTTTTT CASSPVGSPKTNTGELFF
. TRBJ2-5 14 . TRBV3-1/TRBV3-2 TGTGCCAGCAGCCCCTGGACGGGGTCAGAGACCCAGTACTTC CASSPWTGSETQYF
. TRBJ1-2 15 . TRBV7-2 TGTGCCAGCAGCCAACAGGGTGGGGGTAACTATGGCTACACCTTC CASSQQGGGNYGYTF
. TRBJ1-1 13 TRBD1 TRBV28 TGTGCCAGCAAGGTCCGACAGGGGGCAGGTGCTTTCTTT CASKVRQGAGAFF
. TRBJ2-3 13 . TRBV11-3 TGTGCCAGCAGCCGCTCCGCCTCTAGTACGCAGTATTTT CASSRSASSTQYF
. TRBJ2-1 15 TRBD2 TRBV24-1 TGTGCCACCAGTGACGCGAGGGCTAGCGGAAATGAGCAGTTCTTC CATSDARASGNEQFF
. TRBJ2-1 15 . TRBV4-3 TGCGCCAGCAGCCAAGAAACAAGACAGACCAATGAGCAGTTCTTC CASSQETRQTNEQFF
. TRBJ2-2 16 TRBD1 TRBV6-5 TGTGCCAGCAGTTACCCGGGACAGTCGAACACCGGGGAGCTGTTTTTT CASSYPGQSNTGELFF
. TRBJ2-3 16 . TRBV11-3 TGTGCCAGCAGCTTAGGGGCGGGCAGAAGCACAGATACGCAGTATTTT CASSLGAGRSTDTQYF
. TRBJ1-1 15 . TRBV28 TGTGCCAGCAGCCTCAGCGGGCAGGGACGTTCTAAAGCTTTCTTT CASSLSGQGRSKAFF
. TRBJ1-5 17 TRBD1 TRBV28 TGTGCCAGCGGGGGGACAGGGGGCCATCCTAGGAATCAGCCCCAGCATTTT CASGGTGGHPRNQPQHF
. TRBJ2-3 15 TRBD1 TRBV20-1 TGCAGTGCTTGTGACAGGGGATCAGTCTCAGATACGCAGTATTTT CSACDRGSVSDTQYF
once TRBJ1-1 15 TRBD1 TRBV18 TGTGCCAGCTCACCACAGGGACAGGGAAGAGCTGAAGCTTTCTTT CASSPQGQGRAEAFF
. TRBJ1-5 14 . TRBV7-2 TGTGCCAGCAGCCCAAGCGCAGCAAGGGGGCCCCAGCATTTT CASSPSAARGPQHF
. TRBJ1-3 13 . TRBV2 TGTGCCAGCAGCCAGGGCTCTGGAAACACCATATATTTT CASSQGSGNTIYF
. TRBJ1-4 15 TRBD1 TRBV28 TGTGCCAGCAGCTTACCGGGACAGGGGTGGGAAAAACTGTTTTTT CASSLPGQGWEKLFF
. TRBJ1-4 14 . TRBV4-3 TGCGCCAGCAGCCAAGTTTACAGGGTTGAGAAACTGTTTTTT CASSQVYRVEKLFF
. TRBJ2-2 15 TRBD2 TRBV3-1/TRBV3-2 TGTGCCAGCAGTCGGACTAGCGGGGGGGCCGGGGAGCTGTTTTTT CASSRTSGGAGELFF
. TRBJ1-3 14 . TRBV27 TGTGCCAGCAGTTCCATACCAAGTCAGAACACCATATATTTT CASSSIPSQNTIYF
. TRBJ1-1 15 TRBD1 TRBV14 TGTGCCAGCAGCCAAGGGTGGACAGGGTACACTGAAGCTTTCTTT CASSQGWTGYTEAFF
. TRBJ1-1 14 . TRBV9 TGTGCCAGCAGCCTGAGGGCGATGAACACTGAAGCTTTCTTT CASSLRAMNTEAFF
. TRBJ2-7 13 . TRBV4-1 TGCGCCACTCGACAGACAGGCTTGAGCGAGCAGTACTTC CATRQTGLSEQYF
once TRBJ1-4 17 . TRBV9 TGTGCCAGCAGCGTAGTGGCAGGGATTGCGACTAATGAAAAACTGTTTTTT CASSVVAGIATNEKLFF
. TRBJ2-2 16 TRBD2 TRBV6-5 TGTGCCAGCAGTTACGGCGGGGGGCTAAGTACCGGGGAGCTGTTTTTT CASSYGGGLSTGELFF
. TRBJ1-6 15 TRBD1 TRBV18 TGTGCCAGCTCACGCGGGACAGGGAGTGATTCACCCCTCCACTTT CASSRGTGSDSPLHF
. TRBJ2-3 14 . TRBV4-1 TGCGCCAGCAGCCAAGTGACTCGCACAGATACGCAGTATTTT CASSQVTRTDTQYF
. TRBJ2-2 15 TRBD1 TRBV4-1 TGCGCCAGCAGCCCAGACAGGGGAGTGTTCGGGGAGCTGTTTTTT CASSPDRGVFGELFF
. TRBJ2-3 16 . TRBV25-1 TGTGCCAGCAGTACTCACAACTACGGAGGCACAGATACGCAGTATTTT CASSTHNYGGTDTQYF
. TRBJ1-1 14 . TRBV4-3 TGCGCCAGCAGCCTAGGGCAGGGGAACTATGAAGCTTTCTTT CASSLGQGNYEAFF
once TRBJ1-2 14 . TRBV4-1 TGCGCCAGCAGCCAAGGAAAAGGGGTCTATGGCTACACCTTC CASSQGKGVYGYTF
. TRBJ2-1 17 TRBD2 TRBV28 TGTGCCAGCAGGGGGACTAGCGGCTTTTTATCCTACAATGAGCAGTTCTTC CASRGTSGFLSYNEQFF
once TRBJ2-7 17 TRBD2 TRBV5-4 TGTGCCAGCAGCCTGGGACTAGCGTTAGCCCCCCAATACGAGCAGTACTTC CASSLGLALAPQYEQYF
. TRBJ1-5 13 . TRBV27 TGTGCCAGCAGTTACACAGGGATGCAGCCCCAGCATTTT CASSYTGMQPQHF